The next 19 T cell receptor beta chains were all read from a single sample in a study of blood T cell repertoires in COVID-19 (dated by TCRdb to about 2020). Receptors were amplified or captured by the immunoSEQ multiplex PCR assay. TCRdb mirrors the immuneACCESS table, restricted to in-frame sequences. Some clones are absent from its copies; in checked studies, under half trace to an unresolved V gene, and the reason for the others is unknown. The sample table lists a few hundred thousand clones, 70% to 90% of them with a count of one. Clones ranked in the top ten supply over 3.5% of the sample. Material for sequencing was peripheral blood. The origin of the receptors is a woman in her 40s with acute or convalescent COVID-19.

This clone was observed a handful of times. The chain carries TRBV6-4 and TRBJ2-2; no reliable D call. In germline, CDR1 is MRHNA, CDR2 SNTAGT. This CDR3 has 13 amino acids. V dropped 8 bases and J dropped 6 bases, with 13 bases sitting between them. CDR3 nucleotides: TGTGCCAGCCGCGGCTACGAGGCCGGGGAGCTGTTTTTT. Translation gives CASRGYEAGELFF.

As for this clone: One end of the junction varies from germline; a read error may be responsible. The chain links TRBV10-2 to TRBJ1-2, with D maybe TRBD1 (5 bases). CDR1 is WSHSY, CDR2 SAAADI, per germline. CDR3 length equals 11 residues. The CDR3 nucleotides are TGCGCCAGCAGGGCAGACAGAGTCCTCGACTTC. This encodes CASRADRVLDF.

The CDR3 DNA reads as TGTGCCAGCAGCCAAGACCCGGGGGACCACACAGATACGCAGTATTTT. The encoded protein is CASSQDPGDHTDTQYF. The chain couples TRBV4-2 to TRBJ2-3; D may be TRBD2 (6 bases). The CDR3 sequence is 16 residues long. Germline V gene lookup returns CDR1 LGHNA and CDR2 YNFKEQ. V was trimmed by 0 bases and J by 2 bases, leaving 12 bases between them.

The CDR3 sequence is CASSSYYEQYV. DNA for the CDR3: TGTGCCAGCAGTTCGTACTACGAGCAGTACGTC. The chain uses TRBV28 and TRBJ2-7; D is unclear. CDR3 size: 11 residues. Trimming pared 4 bases from V and 3 bases from J, leaving 4 bases between. CDR1 and CDR2 (germline): MDHEN, SYDVKM.

This chain joins TRBV30 and TRBJ1-2; 10 bases agree with TRBD1. Trimming at V came to 2 bases and at J to 8 bases, leaving 5 bases not matched to a gene. Germline values: CDR1 GTSNPN, CDR2 SVGIG (reference sequence). This CDR3 has 13 amino acids. CDR3 in amino acids: CAWSLGTGDGYTF. CDR3 nucleotides: TGTGCCTGGAGTCTCGGGACAGGGGACGGCTACACCTTC. The full variable domain, with the rest looked up from reference TRBV30 and TRBJ1-2, is SQTIHQWPATLVQPVGSPLSLECTVEGTSNPNLYWYRQAAGRGLQLLFYSVGIGQISSEVPQNLSASRPQDRQFILSSKKLLLSDSGFYLCAWSLGTGDGYTFGSGTRLTVV.

A remark on this clone: The identical CDR3 is also encoded by other nucleotide sequences in the sample. J is TRBJ1-2 and V is TRBV6-5, with 8 nucleotides matching TRBD1. CDR1 and CDR2 from the germline V gene are MNHEY and SVGAGI. This CDR3 is 13 amino acids long. Trimming at V came to 6 bases and at J to 4 bases, leaving 4 bases not matched to a gene. CDR3 region: CASSWDRSYGYTF. As DNA, the CDR3 is TGTGCCAGCAGCTGGGACAGGAGCTATGGCTACACCTTC.

This chain links TRBV2 with TRBJ2-7, with D tentatively TRBD2 (5 bases). Trimming took off 6 bases at V and 6 bases at J, with 12 bases between the two ends. The CDR3 covers 12 residues. CDR1 and CDR2 from the germline V gene are SNHLY and FYNNEI. CDR3 sequence: CASSEGPGEQYV. CDR3 in DNA: TGTGCCAGCAGCGAGGGTCCCGGCGAGCAGTACGTC.

This sequence joins TRBV6-5 and TRBJ1-5; D possibly corresponds to TRBD1 (5 bases). CDR1 is MNHEY, CDR2 SVGAGI, per germline. The V gene lost 4 bases and the J gene lost 3 bases, with 7 bases spanning the gap. The CDR3 consists of 13 residues. The CDR3 DNA reads as TGTGCCAGCAGTTGGACAAACAATCAGCCCCAGCATTTT. This encodes CASSWTNNQPQHF.

The gene calls are TRBV5-1 and TRBJ1-2; D perhaps matches TRBD1 (5 bases). The germline gives CDR1 SGHRS, CDR2 YFSETQ. V dropped 4 bases and J dropped 0 bases, with 19 bases sitting between them. The CDR3 runs to 17 residues. In DNA form, the CDR3 reads TGCGCCAGCAGCCTCCACCCTTCAGGGACTACTAACTATGGCTACACCTTC. Residues: CASSLHPSGTTNYGYTF.

V usage is TRBV21-1 and J usage is TRBJ2-3; TRBD2 was called by the table and not checked on the DNA. TRBV21-1 is a pseudogene. This CDR3 is 20 amino acids long. CDR3 nucleotide sequence: TGTGCCAGCAATCCTCGGAGGCTAGCGGGGGGTTTTTTTAGCACAGATACGCAGTATTTT. Translation: CASNPRRLAGGFFSTDTQYF.

The CDR3 loop is CASKRGNSPLHF. DNA of the CDR3: TGTGCCAGCAAGAGGGGGAATTCACCCCTCCACTTT. V is TRBV2 and J is TRBJ1-6; perhaps TRBD1 as D (6 bases). Trimming took off 7 bases at V and 7 bases at J, with 8 bases between the two ends. The CDR3 runs to 12 residues. Germline lookup yields CDR1 SNHLY and CDR2 FYNNEI.

This chain joins TRBV29-1 and TRBJ2-2; 8 bases fit TRBD2. The germline V gene encodes CDR1 SQVTM and CDR2 ANQGSEA. V lost 6 bases and J lost 0; bases outside the gene matches: 3. The CDR3 is 14 residues long. The CDR3: CSVPGGANTGELFF. DNA for the CDR3: TGCAGCGTCCCCGGGGGGGCGAACACCGGGGAGCTGTTTTTT.

The CDR3, as DNA: TGTGCCAGTAGTATACAGGGGGCTAGTGAAAAACTGTTTTTT. Translated, it gives CASSIQGASEKLFF. The V and J genes are TRBV19 and TRBJ1-4, with 8 nucleotides matching TRBD1. Germline V gives CDR1 LNHDA, CDR2 SQIVND (reference sequence). This CDR3 is 14 amino acids long. V lost 2 bases to trimming and J lost 7 bases; unmatched junction nucleotides: 3.

The J gene is TRBJ1-1, the V gene TRBV10-3; TRBD1 matches at 7 bases. Trimming removed 10 bases from V and 7 bases from J; junction bases left unmatched: 9. The germline CDR1 and CDR2 sequences are ENHRY and SYGVKD. This CDR3 region has 12 residues. This CDR3 is CATRKGAVEAFF. CDR3 DNA sequence: TGTGCCACGCGCAAGGGGGCGGTTGAAGCTTTCTTT.

This chain connects TRBV6-5 to TRBJ2-4; D remains ambiguous. This CDR3 has 15 residues. The germline V gene encodes CDR1 MNHEY and CDR2 SVGAGI. With 6 bases removed from V and 0 bases from J, the gap between germline ends came to 12 bases. The CDR3 is CASSTVNLAKNIQYF. CDR3 DNA: TGTGCCAGCAGCACGGTAAATCTAGCCAAAAACATTCAGTACTTC.

The chain joins TRBV7-3 to TRBJ1-3; maybe TRBD1 (5 bases). The CDR3 contains 16 residues. V dropped 3 bases and J dropped 4 bases, with 16 bases sitting between them. CDR1 and CDR2 from the germline V gene are SGHTA and FQGTGA. This CDR3 reads CASSFGGSTLGNTIYF. In nucleotides, the CDR3 is TGTGCCAGCAGCTTTGGGGGGAGTACGCTGGGAAACACCATATATTTT.

The rearrangement links TRBV3-1 (or the pseudogene TRBV3-2) to TRBJ2-3; 9 positions agree with TRBD2. The CDR3 is made up of 19 amino acids. Germline lookup yields CDR1 LGHDT and CDR2 YNNKEL (reference sequence). Unmatched junction bases numbered 15, after V lost 0 bases and J lost 5 bases. CDR3 DNA: TGTGCCAGCAGCCAAGAGAACGGACTAGCGAACGCCCTGCTAGATACGCAGTATTTT. Amino acids: CASSQENGLANALLDTQYF.

J is TRBJ1-5 and V is TRBV7-8; 7 bases agree with TRBD1. The germline gives CDR1 SGHVS, CDR2 FQNEAQ. The ends lost 3 bases at V and 1 base at J; junction bases unmatched: 9. The CDR3 consists of 17 residues. CDR3 amino acids: CASSFQRGQGSNQPQHF. The CDR3 bases are TGTGCCAGCAGCTTCCAAAGGGGGCAGGGAAGCAATCAGCCCCAGCATTTT.

The rearrangement uses TRBV7-8 and TRBJ1-5; D gene unclear. Germline V gene sequence: CDR1 SGHVS, CDR2 FQNEAQ. CDR3 length: 12 residues. V was shortened by 3 bases and J by 7 bases, with 7 bases between the two germline ends. CDR3 loop: CASSFPSQPQHF. The CDR3 DNA reads TGTGCCAGCAGCTTTCCTAGCCAGCCCCAGCATTTT.